The 29 T cell receptor beta chains listed next were all sequenced from one sample in a study of CD8 T cells in ankylosing spondylitis. Findings and limits, study-wide: Made up of eight highly homologous variants, a TCR beta motif appeared characteristic of ankylosing spondylitis blood.

TCRdb recomputed calls from the 5' RACE reads with MiXCR, one row per CDR3 protein. Here the sample spans roughly 370,000 distinct CDR3 sequences, 20% to 25% being singletons. Their target antigens are unknown. The material sequenced was blood, either unsorted or a sorted T cell fraction (not recorded which). The receptors shown here come from a male donor with ankylosing spondylitis.

This clonotype was found a few times. This sequence joins TRBV7-6 and TRBJ1-1; no definite D call. Per the germline V gene, CDR1 is SGHVS and CDR2 is FNYEAQ. The CDR3 is made up of 15 amino acids. The V and J ends lost 3 bases and 1 base respectively, with 12 bases between them. The CDR3, as DNA: TGTGCCAGCAGCTTTTCACGCTGGGGGAACACTGAAGCTTTCTTT. Protein sequence: CASSFSRWGNTEAFF.

The rearrangement joins TRBV29-1 to TRBJ1-1, with 8 bases lining up with TRBD1. V shed 3 bases and J 5 bases; nucleotides not matched to a gene: 2. This CDR3 region has 12 residues. Looked up from germline, CDR1 is SQVTM and CDR2 is ANQGSEA. The CDR3 DNA reads as TGCAGCGTTGACAGGGGGCGAACTGAAGCTTTCTTT. Protein: CSVDRGRTEAFF.

This clonotype was recorded a few times. The chain carries TRBV7-8 and TRBJ2-3; D uncertain. CDR3 length: 13 amino acids. Trimming pared 4 bases from V and 2 bases from J, leaving 7 bases between. The germline gives CDR1 SGHVS, CDR2 FQNEAQ. This chain's CDR3 is CASSSQITDTQYF. The CDR3 DNA sequence: TGTGCCAGCAGCTCACAGATCACAGATACGCAGTATTTT. The entire variable domain, with the rest obtained from reference TRBV7-8 and TRBJ2-3, is as follows: GAGVSQSPRYKVAKRGQDVALRCDPISGHVSLFWYQQALGQGPEFLTYFQNEAQLDKSGLPSDRFFAERPEGSVSTLKIQRTQQEDSAVYLCASSSQITDTQYFGPGTRLTVL.

This clonotype has just a few counts. J is TRBJ2-5 and V is TRBV5-1; TRBD2 aligns across 13 bases. The J segment lost 5 bases and the V segment lost 7 bases, leaving 8 bases of the junction unmatched. Per germline, CDR1 SGHRS and CDR2 YFSETQ. CDR3 size: 15 residues. The CDR3 DNA is TGCGCCAGCGGAGGACTAGCGGGAGTCACGGAGACCCAGTACTTC. Translating it yields CASGGLAGVTETQYF.

The J gene is TRBJ2-7, the V gene TRBV20-1; possibly TRBD2 for D (5 bases). This CDR3 is built from 13 residues. The germline CDR1 and CDR2 sequences are DFQATT and SNEGSKA (reference sequence). The V end lost 0 bases, the J end lost 4 bases, and 10 bases lay between the germline ends. CDR3 residues: CSARERARYEQYF. The CDR3 nucleotides are TGCAGTGCTAGAGAGAGGGCGCGGTACGAGCAGTACTTC.

Worth noting for this clonotype: Sequence at one end of the junction differs from germline and may be a read error. V and J are TRBV12-3 or TRBV12-4 and TRBJ2-7, with TRBD1 identical over 10 bases. This CDR3 is 18 amino acids long. The CDR3 protein is CACSSGTGVGGSRDEQYF. The CDR3 coding sequence is TGTGCCTGCAGCTCCGGGACAGGGGTAGGGGGGAGTCGGGACGAGCAGTACTTC.

This clonotype was observed a handful of times. V is TRBV9 and J is TRBJ2-3, with D tentatively TRBD2 (5 bases). V was pared by 4 bases and J by 6 bases, with 18 bases between. The CDR3 runs to 15 residues. Germline CDR1 and CDR2: SGDLS and YYNGEE. In nucleotides, the CDR3 is TGTGCCAGCAGCCCTTCGCTAGCCTTTGCGGATACGCAGTATTTT. As protein: CASSPSLAFADTQYF.

This clonotype is hyperexpanded (1% or more) by share. Germline is not matched at one junction end, which may reflect a read error. The chain carries TRBV5-1 and TRBJ1-1, with D tentatively TRBD1 (6 bases). This CDR3 contains 13 residues. Germline CDR1 reads SGHRS; CDR2 reads YFSETQ. The CDR3 DNA sequence: TGTGCCAGCAGCTCACAGGGGAACACTGAAGCTTTCTTT. Its protein is CASSSQGNTEAFF.

The rearrangement links TRBV5-1 to TRBJ2-3, with 12 nucleotides matching TRBD2. The germline gives CDR1 SGHRS, CDR2 YFSETQ. The CDR3 runs to 16 residues. J gave up 6 bases and V 4 bases, and 9 bases lay outside the gene matches. This CDR3 is CASSRRLAGESDTQYF. The CDR3 DNA reads as TGCGCCAGCAGCCGCAGACTAGCGGGAGAGAGCGATACGCAGTATTTT.

The chain has TRBV5-1 and TRBJ1-2; TRBD1 might be the D (6 bases). The CDR3 is made up of 16 amino acids. Per germline, CDR1 SGHRS and CDR2 YFSETQ. V was shortened by 0 bases and J by 6 bases, with 18 bases between the two germline ends. The CDR3 spells CASSLAGTGWDDGYTF. The DNA of the CDR3 is TGCGCCAGCAGCTTGGCGGGCACAGGGTGGGATGATGGCTACACCTTC.

To note about this clonotype: A much larger clone is a single base away; this may be a read error. The rearrangement joins TRBV5-1 to TRBJ2-2, with a weak D call TRBD1 (6 bases). The CDR3 spans 15 residues. Germline V gene lookup returns CDR1 SGHRS and CDR2 YFSETQ. This CDR3 reads CASSQTGTNTGELVF. CDR3 nucleotide sequence: TGCGCCAGCAGCCAAACCGGGACAAACACCGGGGAGCTGGTTTTT.

The J gene is TRBJ1-2, the V gene TRBV4-1; D not resolved. CDR3 size: 14 residues. The germline V gene encodes CDR1 MGHRA and CDR2 YSYEKL. V was cut by 5 bases and J by 1 base, with 11 bases left in between. CDR3 sequence: CASSYGPGNYGYTF. Written as DNA, the CDR3 is TGCGCCAGCAGCTACGGACCGGGTAACTATGGCTACACCTTC.

This clonotype was seen at least ten times. The chain employs TRBV5-1 and TRBJ2-2, with 7 nucleotides matching TRBD2. Germline V gene sequence: CDR1 SGHRS, CDR2 YFSETQ. Trimming cost V 0 bases and J 6 bases; bases outside gene matches: 2. The CDR3 totals 14 residues. Here the CDR3 DNA reads TGCGCCAGCAGCTTGGTAGCGGGCGCCGGGGAGCTGTTTTTT. Translating gives CASSLVAGAGELFF.

The J gene is TRBJ1-2, the V gene TRBV3-1, with TRBD1 identical over 8 bases. V gave up 1 base and J gave up 7 bases; unmatched junction bases: 5. CDR1 is LGHDT, CDR2 YNNKEL, per germline (reference sequence). This CDR3 comprises 14 residues. The CDR3 DNA reads TGTGCCAGCAGCCAAGTGGACAGGGCGGGTGGCTACACCTTC. This translates into CASSQVDRAGGYTF.

V usage is TRBV11-3 and J usage is TRBJ2-2; TRBD2 matches 7 bases. Per germline, CDR1 SGHNT and CDR2 YENEEA. With V trimmed by 5 bases and J by 4 bases, 10 bases remained unmatched. The CDR3 spans 16 residues. The CDR3 here is CASSRTRRLGTGELFF. CDR3 bases: TGTGCCAGCAGCAGGACTAGACGCCTTGGCACCGGGGAGCTGTTTTTT.

CDR3 sequence: CASTHGLDGNEQFF. DNA for the CDR3: TGTGCCAGTACCCACGGACTGGACGGCAATGAGCAGTTCTTC. The rearrangement uses TRBV6-1 and TRBJ2-1, with D possibly TRBD2 on 5 matching bases. The CDR3 is 14 amino acids. Per germline, CDR1 MNHNS and CDR2 SASEGT. Trimming stripped 9 bases from V and 6 bases from J, with 18 bases between.

The chain combines TRBV9 with TRBJ2-3, with D possibly being TRBD1 (6 bases). V lost 4 bases to trimming and J lost 3 bases, with 12 bases between them. CDR1 is SGDLS and CDR2 is YYNGEE in the germline V gene. The length of the CDR3 is 14 residues. The CDR3 DNA is TGTGCCAGCAGCCCCTTGCAGGGGACAGATACGCAGTATTTT. Protein: CASSPLQGTDTQYF. Combining the CDR3 with reference TRBV9 and TRBJ2-3 gives the whole variable domain DSGVTQTPKHLITATGQRVTLRCSPRSGDLSVYWYQQSLDQGLQFLIQYYNGEERAKGNILERFSAQQFPDLHSELNLSSLELGDSALYFCASSPLQGTDTQYFGPGTRLTVL.

The chain uses TRBV6-2 or TRBV6-3 and TRBJ2-3; 7 nucleotides align to TRBD1. Germline CDR1 is MNHEY and CDR2 is SVGEGT. Trimming cost V 4 bases and J 1 base; bases outside gene matches: 8. CDR3 length: 16 residues. CDR3 nucleotides: TGTGCCAGCAGTTCACAGGGGAGTATTGGCACAGATACGCAGTATTTT. This sequence encodes CASSSQGSIGTDTQYF.

This clonotype has only a few counts. This chain links TRBV7-9 with TRBJ2-1, with D maybe TRBD1 (6 bases). V was pared by 5 bases and J by 0 bases, with 14 bases between. CDR3 length: 16 amino acids. Germline CDR1 SEHNR, CDR2 FQNEAQ (reference sequence). CDR3 sequence reads: CASSQGWRSSYNEQFF. The CDR3, as DNA: TGTGCCAGCAGCCAGGGGTGGAGGAGCTCCTACAATGAGCAGTTCTTC.

The chain is built from TRBV29-1 and TRBJ2-1, with D possibly matching TRBD2 (7 bases). The CDR3 runs 15 residues. V was shortened by 4 bases and J by 3 bases, with 16 bases between the two germline ends. The germline V gene has CDR1 SQVTM and CDR2 ANQGSEA. The CDR3 DNA follows: TGCAGCGTTGCGGGGGGCGCGGAGTACTACAATGAGCAGTTCTTC. The encoded protein is CSVAGGAEYYNEQFF.

This clonotype occurred a few times. The chain has TRBV7-2 and TRBJ2-3; no definite D call. From germline, CDR1 is SGHTA and CDR2 FQGNSA. V was clipped by 3 bases and J by 0 bases, with 10 bases between them. The length of the CDR3 is 15 residues. The CDR3 loop is CASSFDSSSTDTQYF. The CDR3, as DNA: TGTGCCAGCAGCTTCGACTCATCTAGCACAGATACGCAGTATTTT. Based on the CDR3 plus reference TRBV7-2 and TRBJ2-3, the full variable domain is GAGVSQSPSNKVTEKGKDVELRCDPISGHTALYWYRQSLGQGLEFLIYFQGNSAPDKSGLPSDRFSAERTGGSVSTLTIQRTQQEDSAVYLCASSFDSSSTDTQYFGPGTRLTVL.

The CDR3 sequence is CAISTLAVEQFF. The CDR3 DNA reads TGTGCCATCAGTACCCTAGCAGTTGAGCAGTTCTTC. The chain joins TRBV10-3 to TRBJ2-1; possible D gene TRBD2, 5 bases. Trimming removed 5 bases at V and 9 bases at J, with 11 bases between. CDR1 is ENHRY, CDR2 SYGVKD, per germline. The CDR3 contains 12 residues.

The V call is TRBV20-1, the J call TRBJ2-5, with TRBD1 as a possible D gene (5 bases). Germline V gives CDR1 DFQATT, CDR2 SNEGSKA (reference sequence). The CDR3 contains 15 residues. Deletions cut 0 bases from V and 1 base from J, with 12 bases between. The CDR3 DNA follows: TGCAGTGCTAGAGAGCTACCAGGGTTCCAAGAGACCCAGTACTTC. Its translation: CSARELPGFQETQYF.

Only a few counts were recorded for this clonotype. The chain uses TRBV28 and TRBJ2-1, with TRBD2 matching over 7 bases. Germline V gives CDR1 MDHEN, CDR2 SYDVKM. The junction had 16 bases not matched to a gene; V was cut back by 2 bases and J by 6 bases. The CDR3 spans 18 residues. This CDR3 is CASSLEGLAGRVRNEQFF. The CDR3 DNA is TGTGCCAGCAGTTTAGAAGGATTAGCGGGTAGAGTACGCAATGAGCAGTTCTTC.

This clonotype turned up a few times. The V and J genes are TRBV5-1 and TRBJ2-7; TRBD2 is a possible D gene (5 bases). Germline V gene data show CDR1 as SGHRS and CDR2 as YFSETQ. Trimming removed 5 bases from V and 6 bases from J, with 15 bases in between. The CDR3 loop spans 13 amino acids. The CDR3 DNA sequence: TGCGCCAGCAGTCAGAGGGAAGTGAGCGAGCAGTACTTC. Its protein product is CASSQREVSEQYF.

CDR3 protein: CASSSGRGGQETQYF. CDR3 nucleotides: TGTGCCAGCAGCTCCGGCCGTGGAGGGCAGGAGACCCAGTACTTC. The chain uses TRBV7-9 and TRBJ2-5, with a possible D match to TRBD2 (6 bases). Germline CDR1 reads SEHNR; CDR2 reads FQNEAQ (reference sequence). The CDR3 totals 15 residues. V shed 4 bases and J shed 5 bases, with 17 bases lying between them.

This clonotype was counted between two and nine times. V gene TRBV27 combines with J gene TRBJ2-3; TRBD2 matches at 8 bases. This CDR3 region has 15 residues. From germline, CDR1 is MNHEY and CDR2 SMNVEV (reference sequence). The junction had 7 bases not matched to a gene; V was cut back by 6 bases and J by 2 bases. This chain's CDR3 is CASRQLAANTDTQYF. CDR3 sequence (DNA): TGTGCCAGCAGACAACTAGCGGCCAACACAGATACGCAGTATTTT.

V and J are TRBV29-1 and TRBJ2-7, with D possibly matching TRBD2 (5 bases). Trimming removed 6 bases from V and 5 bases from J, with 20 bases in between. This CDR3 has 14 residues. Germline values: CDR1 SQVTM, CDR2 ANQGSEA. The CDR3 spells CSVKEDGLSHEQYF. The CDR3 coding sequence is TGCAGCGTGAAAGAGGACGGACTTTCCCACGAGCAGTACTTC.

The chain is built from TRBV20-1 and TRBJ2-2; D is undetermined. V gave up 3 bases and J gave up 6 bases, with 14 bases separating them. The CDR3 consists of 14 residues. Germline-derived CDR1 and CDR2 are DFQATT and SNEGSKA (reference sequence). This CDR3 reads CSASLSYRPGELFF. The CDR3 DNA sequence: TGCAGTGCTAGCTTAAGCTATCGGCCCGGGGAGCTGTTTTTT.